Below, 21 T cell receptor beta chains from the same sample are listed, as sequenced in a study of T cell clonality in common variable immunodeficiency. Generated by immunoSEQ multiplex PCR, the TCRdb table keeps only in-frame clones and is missing some. Recorded here are about 45,000 clones, none singletons. Sequenced material: peripheral blood mononuclear cells. The receptor source for this set is a person between 18 and 69 years old in good health.

This clone came up many times. Read coverage stops 3 residues before the CDR3 terminus; the germline J gene supplies the remainder. This chain uses TRBV4-1 with TRBJ2-7, with 10 positions matching TRBD2. V was pared by 5 bases and J by 5 bases, with 9 bases of the junction left unmatched. In germline, CDR1 is MGHRA, CDR2 YSYEKL. This CDR3 is built from 15 residues. Here the CDR3 reads CASSLGTSELDEQYF. The CDR3 bases that were read are TGCGCCAGCAGCTTGGGGACTAGCGAGTTAGACGAG.

This clone showed up many times. The CDR3 end falls 3 residues outside the read, so it is completed with the germline J gene. The chain employs TRBV4-2 and TRBJ2-3; TRBD2 aligns across 8 bases. The length of the CDR3 is 15 residues. Trimming took 4 bases from V and 2 from J; bases not matched to a gene: 5. Germline assignment: CDR1 LGHNA and CDR2 YNFKEQ. CDR3 DNA, as far as it was read: TGTGCCAGCAGCCCGACTAGCGACAACACAGATACG. It specifies CASSPTSDNTDT. The CDR3 as a whole reads CASSPTSDNTDTQYF.

Many counts were recorded for this clone. The sequenced fragment ends 3 residues before the CDR3 boundary, so the rest is inferred from the germline J gene. The chain couples TRBV19 to TRBJ1-1; D uncertain. CDR3 length: 12 amino acids. The V gene lost 4 bases and the J gene lost 2 bases, with 5 bases spanning the gap. Germline CDR1 LNHDA, CDR2 SQIVND (reference sequence). The DNA read from the CDR3 is TGTGCCAGTAGTAACAGTAACACTGAA. This codes for CASSNSNTE. The whole CDR3 protein reads CASSNSNTEAFF. Full variable domain (remainder filled in from reference TRBV19 and TRBJ1-1): DGGITQSPKYLFRKEGQNVTLSCEQNLNHDAMYWYRQDPGQGLRLIYYSQIVNDFQKGDIAEGYSVSREKKESFPLTVTSAQKNPTAFYLCASSNSNTEAFFGQGTRLTVV.

This clone was detected many times. Sequencing ends 3 residues short of the CDR3 end; the germline J gene provides the rest. The chain links TRBV6-2 or TRBV6-3 to TRBJ1-2; 8 bases are a match to TRBD1. The CDR3 consists of 17 residues. CDR1 and CDR2 (germline): MNHEY, SVGEGT. V lost 0 bases and J lost 5; bases outside the gene matches: 11. The DNA read from the CDR3 is TGTGCCAGCAGTTACTCACCGGGGACAGGAATAAATTATGGC. It specifies CASSYSPGTGINYG. The complete CDR3 protein is CASSYSPGTGINYGYTF.

As to this clone: The read ends 3 residues early relative to the CDR3; the germline J gene fills the gap. J is TRBJ1-1 and V is TRBV19, with a weak D call TRBD1 (6 bases). Germline values: CDR1 LNHDA, CDR2 SQIVND (reference sequence). The CDR3 has 15 amino acids. V was clipped by 9 bases and J by 1 base, with 18 bases between them. The CDR3 sequence is CASQVTGRTNTEAFF. CDR3 DNA, as far as it was read: TGTGCCAGCCAAGTGACAGGACGGACGAACACTGAA.

This clone was recorded at least ten times. The read terminates 3 residues before the CDR3 end, so the remaining end is supplied by the germline J gene. This chain joins TRBV5-1 and TRBJ2-5; tentatively, D is TRBD1 or TRBD2 (7 bases each). CDR3 length equals 13 residues. Trimming stripped 4 bases from V and 6 bases from J, with 13 bases between. CDR1 is SGHRS, CDR2 YFSETQ, per germline. CDR3 loop: CASSTGEGKTQYF. The covered CDR3 bases are TGCGCCAGCAGCACAGGGGAGGGAAAGACC.

This clone was seen ten or more times. The read terminates 3 residues ahead of where the CDR3 ends, so the germline J gene completes it. The gene calls are TRBV5-1 and TRBJ2-3; possible D gene TRBD2, 6 bases. This CDR3 contains 17 residues. With 4 bases removed from V and 2 bases from J, the gap between germline ends came to 20 bases. The germline V gene has CDR1 SGHRS and CDR2 YFSETQ. CDR3 protein: CASSPAAPRTNTDTQYF. CDR3 DNA (partial): TGCGCCAGCAGCCCAGCTGCCCCGCGGACTAACACAGATACG.

This clone was picked up many times. The CDR3 end is not reached by the read, which stops 3 residues before it; the germline J gene fills it in. The chain carries TRBV5-6 and TRBJ1-1, with D uncertain. CDR1 SGHDT and CDR2 YYEEEE come from the germline V gene. The V and J ends lost 6 bases and 4 bases respectively, with 7 bases between them. CDR3 length: 11 amino acids. The part of the CDR3 DNA that was read is TGTGCCAGCATCGAAGGCACTGAA. Encoded protein: CASIEGTE. The whole CDR3 region reads CASIEGTEAFF.

There are many counts of this clone. The read is 3 residues too short to cover the CDR3 end, so that end is filled in from the germline J gene. The chain is built from TRBV10-3 and TRBJ1-6; D not resolved. Trimming removed 10 bases from V and 10 bases from J, with 14 bases in between. CDR1 is ENHRY, CDR2 SYGVKD, per germline. The CDR3 spans 12 residues. Partial CDR3 DNA: TGTGCCAGCCCACCGGGTGAATCACCC. The encoded protein is CASPPGESP. The whole CDR3 protein is CASPPGESPLHF.

This clone was seen at least ten times. The read ends 3 residues early relative to the CDR3; the germline J gene fills the gap. The rearrangement links TRBV14 to TRBJ2-7, with D hard to call. Trimming pared 0 bases from V and 1 base from J, leaving 10 bases between. Germline V gene sequence: CDR1 SGHDN, CDR2 FVKESK. This CDR3 has 15 residues. CDR3 protein: CASSQDKYLSYEQYF. CDR3 bases read: TGTGCCAGCAGCCAAGATAAGTACCTATCCTACGAG.

This clone was observed many times. Sequencing ends 3 residues short of the CDR3 end; the germline J gene provides the rest. V usage is TRBV6-1 and J usage is TRBJ1-3; 7 nucleotides match TRBD1. With 4 bases clipped from V and 3 bases from J, the junction kept 6 bases outside the gene matches. This CDR3 has 15 residues. Germline-derived CDR1 and CDR2 are MNHNS and SASEGT. The CDR3 sequence: CASSVRDRVGNTIYF. The part of the CDR3 DNA that was read is TGTGCCAGCAGTGTCCGAGACAGGGTTGGAAACACC.

This clone was picked up many times. The read ends 3 residues early relative to the CDR3; the germline J gene fills the gap. The chain recombines TRBV7-2 with TRBJ2-7; D may be TRBD2 (6 bases). The CDR3 contains 15 residues. V lost 3 bases and J lost 4, with 16 bases in between. CDR1 and CDR2 from the germline V gene are SGHTA and FQGNSA. Partial CDR3 DNA: TGTGCCAGCAGCTTGCAGTCGGCGGGGTTGTACGAG. It yields the protein CASSLQSAGLYE. The full CDR3 is CASSLQSAGLYEQYF.

Many counts were recorded for this clone. The CDR3 end falls 3 residues outside the read, so it is completed with the germline J gene. The chain uses TRBV10-3 and TRBJ2-7; TRBD2 matches 12 bases. This CDR3 has 17 amino acids. Trimming removed 1 base from V and 2 bases from J; junction bases left unmatched: 6. In germline, CDR1 is ENHRY, CDR2 SYGVKD. CDR3 DNA (partial): TGTGCCATCAGTGAGTTGGCTCTAGCGGGAGGGACCTACGAG. This sequence encodes CAISELALAGGTYE. The full CDR3 is CAISELALAGGTYEQYF.

At least ten counts were recorded for this clone. The CDR3 end is not reached by the read, which stops 3 residues before it; the germline J gene fills it in. This chain connects TRBV12-3 or TRBV12-4 to TRBJ1-2; 8 bases map to TRBD1. This CDR3 region has 16 residues. With V trimmed by 7 bases and J by 4 bases, 14 bases remained unmatched. The CDR3: CASTQGERTGLYGYTF. The CDR3 DNA, read in part, is TGTGCCAGCACCCAGGGGGAACGGACAGGGCTCTATGGC.

This clone was detected ten times or more. The read stops 3 residues short of the end of the CDR3; the missing end is completed from the germline J gene. V gene TRBV30 combines with J gene TRBJ1-5; D unresolved. Per the germline V gene, CDR1 is GTSNPN and CDR2 is SVGIG (reference sequence). Trimming shortened V by 6 bases and J by 0 bases, and 6 bases separated the two germline ends. The CDR3 length is 12 residues. CDR3 region: CACRVSNQPQHF. Partial CDR3 DNA: TGTGCCTGTAGGGTTAGCAATCAGCCC.

This clone was observed many times. The sequence runs out 3 residues before the end of the CDR3; the remainder is reconstructed from the germline J gene. The rearrangement links TRBV20-1 to TRBJ1-1, with 9 bases lining up with TRBD1. Trimming cost V 0 bases and J 6 bases; bases outside gene matches: 5. Germline V gene lookup returns CDR1 DFQATT and CDR2 SNEGSKA (reference sequence). This CDR3 has 14 amino acids. The CDR3 here is CSARDGTGIAEAFF. CDR3 DNA (partial): TGCAGTGCTAGAGACGGGACAGGGATCGCTGAA.

This clone showed up many times. The CDR3 goes on 3 residues after the read ends, and that part is filled in from the germline J gene. V and J are TRBV5-1 and TRBJ2-7, with TRBD2 matching 8 bases. This CDR3 region has 14 residues. CDR1 is SGHRS and CDR2 is YFSETQ in the germline V gene. V was clipped by 9 bases and J by 0 bases; unmatched bases: 8. The CDR3 sequence is CATSTSGYSYEQYF. Incomplete CDR3 DNA: TGCGCCACCTCAACTAGCGGATACTCCTACGAG.

This clone was recorded at least ten times. From the germline J gene comes the end of the CDR3, since the read stops 3 residues before it. The chain joins TRBV7-3 to TRBJ2-2; TRBD1 might be the D (5 bases). The V and J ends lost 1 base and 4 bases respectively, with 10 bases between them. Germline lookup yields CDR1 SGHTA and CDR2 FQGTGA. The CDR3 has 15 residues. CDR3 bases read: TGTGCCAGCAGCTTAATAGGGGATAGCACCGGGGAG. Translation: CASSLIGDSTGE. The entire CDR3 protein reads CASSLIGDSTGELFF. Looking up the rest from reference TRBV7-3 and TRBJ2-2 gives the full variable domain: GAGVSQTPSNKVTEKGKYVELRCDPISGHTALYWYRQSLGQGPEFLIYFQGTGAADDSGLPNDRFFAVRPEGSVSTLKIQRTERGDSAVYLCASSLIGDSTGELFFGEGSRLTVL.

This clone was seen ten or more times. Read data end 3 residues before the CDR3 end; the end is taken from the germline J gene. The chain has TRBV7-9 and TRBJ2-5; D may be TRBD2 (5 bases). Germline values: CDR1 SEHNR, CDR2 FQNEAQ (reference sequence). The CDR3 has 13 amino acids. Trimming shortened V by 4 bases and J by 5 bases, and 11 bases separated the two germline ends. The CDR3 loop is CASSSGEYETQYF. The sequenced CDR3 bases are TGTGCCAGCAGCTCCGGGGAGTATGAGACC.

This clone was found many times. The read falls 3 residues short of the CDR3 end, and the missing part is taken from the germline J gene. In the same sample, other DNA sequences code for this CDR3. This sequence joins TRBV19 and TRBJ2-6; tentative D call: TRBD1 (5 bases). V lost 11 bases, J lost 4 bases, and 24 bases lay in between. The CDR3 totals 17 residues. CDR1 is LNHDA, CDR2 SQIVND, per germline (reference sequence). CDR3 protein: CAPRMGQDTKGANVLTF. The CDR3 bases that were read are TGTGCCCCTAGAATGGGGCAGGACACAAAAGGGGCCAACGTC.

This clone has at least ten counts. The CDR3 extends 3 residues past the end of the read, so its final part is completed from the germline J gene. The chain has TRBV11-2 and TRBJ2-7; TRBD2 matches at 7 bases. The trim removed 0 bases at V and 4 bases at J, leaving 3 bases unmatched. Germline loops: CDR1 SGHAT, CDR2 FQNNGV. CDR3 size: 14 residues. CDR3 sequence: CASSLDFGGYEQYF. The covered CDR3 bases are TGTGCCAGCAGCTTAGATTTCGGGGGGTACGAG.